The table lists the clone carrying this TCR beta chain with a count of one. What it recognizes is unknown. The CDR3 has 13 amino acids. Germline CDR1 GTSNPN, CDR2 SVGIG (reference sequence). With V trimmed by 3 bases and J by 5 bases, 4 bases remained unmatched. The sample comes from a study of radiotherapy plus CTLA-4 blockade in lung cancer. About the research overall: Disease control was achieved by about 34% of patients, and objective responses by 18%.

Overall study results and limits: Reportedly, early blood T cell clone dynamics best predicted response, with interferon-beta.

The table came from immunoSEQ multiplex PCR; TCRdb's copy has only in-frame clones and leaves some out. Of approximately 97,000 clones listed, 83% were seen once; the top ten hold more than 0.75%. J is TRBJ1-5 and V is TRBV30, with TRBD1 identical over 7 bases. This sequence was found in a human donor with non-small cell lung cancer who had stable disease on radiotherapy plus ipilimumab. The input for sequencing was peripheral blood, taken from a patient treated with radiotherapy plus ipilimumab. The CDR3 loop reads CAWRAGGDQPQHF. The CDR3, as DNA: TGTGCCTGGAGGGCAGGGGGGGATCAGCCCCAGCATTTT.